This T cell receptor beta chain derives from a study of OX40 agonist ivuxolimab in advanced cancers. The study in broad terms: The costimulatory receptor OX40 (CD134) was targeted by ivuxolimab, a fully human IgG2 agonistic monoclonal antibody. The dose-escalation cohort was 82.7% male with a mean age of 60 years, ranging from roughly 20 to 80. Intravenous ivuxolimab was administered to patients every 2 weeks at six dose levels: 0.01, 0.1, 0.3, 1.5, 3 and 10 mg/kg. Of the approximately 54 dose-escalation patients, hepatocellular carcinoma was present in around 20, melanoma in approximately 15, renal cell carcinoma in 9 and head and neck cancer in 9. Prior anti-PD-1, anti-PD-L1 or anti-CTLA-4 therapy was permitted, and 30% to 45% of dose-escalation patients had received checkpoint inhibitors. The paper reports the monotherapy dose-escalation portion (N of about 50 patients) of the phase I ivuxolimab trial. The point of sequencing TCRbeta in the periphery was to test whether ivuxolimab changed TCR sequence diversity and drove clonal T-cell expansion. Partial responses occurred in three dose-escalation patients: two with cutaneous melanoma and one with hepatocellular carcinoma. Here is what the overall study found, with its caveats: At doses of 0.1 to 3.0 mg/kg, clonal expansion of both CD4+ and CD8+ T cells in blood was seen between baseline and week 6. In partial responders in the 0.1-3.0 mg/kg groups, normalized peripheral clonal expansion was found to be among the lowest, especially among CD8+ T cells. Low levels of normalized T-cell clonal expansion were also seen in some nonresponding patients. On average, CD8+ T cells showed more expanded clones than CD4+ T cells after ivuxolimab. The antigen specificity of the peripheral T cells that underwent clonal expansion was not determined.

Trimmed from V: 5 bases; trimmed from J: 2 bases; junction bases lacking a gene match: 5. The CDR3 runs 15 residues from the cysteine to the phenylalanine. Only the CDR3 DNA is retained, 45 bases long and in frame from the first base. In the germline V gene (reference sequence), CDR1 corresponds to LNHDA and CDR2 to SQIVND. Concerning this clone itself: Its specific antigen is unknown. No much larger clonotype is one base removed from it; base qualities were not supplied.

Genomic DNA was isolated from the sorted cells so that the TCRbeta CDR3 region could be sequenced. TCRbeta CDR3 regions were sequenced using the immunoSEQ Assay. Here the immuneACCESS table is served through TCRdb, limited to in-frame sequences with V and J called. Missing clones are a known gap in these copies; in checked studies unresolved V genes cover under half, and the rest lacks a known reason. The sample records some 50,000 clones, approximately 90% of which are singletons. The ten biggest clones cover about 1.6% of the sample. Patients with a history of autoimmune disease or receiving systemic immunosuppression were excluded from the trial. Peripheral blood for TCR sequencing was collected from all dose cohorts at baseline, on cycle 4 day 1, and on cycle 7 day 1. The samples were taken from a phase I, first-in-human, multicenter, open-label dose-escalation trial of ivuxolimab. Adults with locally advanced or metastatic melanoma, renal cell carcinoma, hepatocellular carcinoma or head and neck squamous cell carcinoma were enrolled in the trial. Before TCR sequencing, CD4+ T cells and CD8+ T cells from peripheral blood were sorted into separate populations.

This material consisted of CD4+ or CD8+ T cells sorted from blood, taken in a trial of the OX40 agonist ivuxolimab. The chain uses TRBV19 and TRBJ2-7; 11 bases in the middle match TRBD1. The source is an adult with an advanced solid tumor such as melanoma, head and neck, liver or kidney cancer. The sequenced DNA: TGTGCCAGTAGTCCAGAGGACAGGGGGCCCTACGAGCAGTACTTC. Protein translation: CASSPEDRGPYEQYF.